These T cell receptor beta chains were read from a single sample in a study of CD8 T cells in ankylosing spondylitis. TCRdb re-called the 5' RACE reads with MiXCR, one entry per CDR3 protein. This sample has 40,000 to 50,000 distinct CDR3 sequences, with less than 3% found just once. The sequencing input was blood, either unsorted or a sorted T cell fraction (not recorded which). Source of these receptors: a male donor with ankylosing spondylitis or in good health (not recorded which). Both conserved end residues are part of each CDR3.

j_gene: TRBJ1-2; v_gene: TRBV9; CDR3aa: CASSETGLTGNYGYTF
j_gene: TRBJ2-2; v_gene: TRBV9; CDR3aa: CASSDRTGTTGELFF
j_gene: TRBJ2-5; v_gene: TRBV9; CDR3aa: CASSVGGQGPRETQYF
j_gene: TRBJ2-7; v_gene: TRBV9; CDR3aa: CASSVKDGRDGYEQYF
j_gene: TRBJ2-7; v_gene: TRBV9; CDR3aa: CASSPRAGDNYEQYF
j_gene: TRBJ1-1; v_gene: TRBV9; CDR3aa: CASSVSGRDTEAFF
j_gene: TRBJ2-7; v_gene: TRBV9; CDR3aa: CASSVEGAGGQEQYF
j_gene: TRBJ2-1; v_gene: TRBV9; CDR3aa: CASSADRGWYNEQFF
j_gene: TRBJ1-6; v_gene: TRBV9; CDR3aa: CASSEGGRPYNSPLHF
j_gene: TRBJ2-2; v_gene: TRBV9; CDR3aa: CASSPRGLMNTGELFF
j_gene: TRBJ1-1; v_gene: TRBV9; CDR3aa: CASSVEQGNTEAFF
j_gene: TRBJ1-5; v_gene: TRBV9; CDR3aa: CASSVGGRDDNQPQHF
j_gene: TRBJ1-1; v_gene: TRBV9; CDR3aa: CASSVVPSFGTEAFF
j_gene: TRBJ2-5; v_gene: TRBV9; CDR3aa: CASSVASSQETQYF
j_gene: TRBJ2-1; v_gene: TRBV9; CDR3aa: CASSVGLAGDGEQFF
j_gene: TRBJ2-3; v_gene: TRBV9; CDR3aa: CASSPTVADTQYF
j_gene: TRBJ1-6; v_gene: TRBV9; CDR3aa: CASSVATGNSPLHF
j_gene: TRBJ2-2; v_gene: TRBV9; CDR3aa: CASSPSAGGLTGELFF
j_gene: TRBJ2-7; v_gene: TRBV9; CDR3aa: CASSVDGGNYEQYF
j_gene: TRBJ2-3; v_gene: TRBV9; CDR3aa: CASSGKREGRDTQYF
j_gene: TRBJ1-5; v_gene: TRBV9; CDR3aa: CASSADSTDQPQHF
j_gene: TRBJ2-1; v_gene: TRBV9; CDR3aa: CASSTPAREQFF
j_gene: TRBJ2-7; v_gene: TRBV9; CDR3aa: CASSVAPTSTYEQYF
j_gene: TRBJ1-2; v_gene: TRBV9; CDR3aa: CASSVAFGQYGYTF
j_gene: TRBJ1-4; v_gene: TRBV5-1; CDR3aa: CANTDRGLAEKLFF
j_gene: TRBJ1-4; v_gene: TRBV9; CDR3aa: CASSSLGGHNEKLFF
j_gene: TRBJ1-1; v_gene: TRBV9; CDR3aa: CASSVRPTGDTEAFF
j_gene: TRBJ2-3; v_gene: TRBV9; CDR3aa: CASSVGPSGSTDTQYF
j_gene: TRBJ2-7; v_gene: TRBV9; CDR3aa: CASSTRQGYEQYF
j_gene: TRBJ1-2; v_gene: TRBV9; CDR3aa: CASSVFREGKGYTF
j_gene: TRBJ2-1; v_gene: TRBV9; CDR3aa: CASSGTSGIYNEQFF
j_gene: TRBJ1-5; v_gene: TRBV9; CDR3aa: CASSVDTQQPQHF
j_gene: TRBJ2-7; v_gene: TRBV9; CDR3aa: CASSVVPSGRVTEQYF
j_gene: TRBJ2-1; v_gene: TRBV9; CDR3aa: CASSVGDITYNEQFF